The rows below give T cell receptor beta chains drawn from one sample of a study of blood T cell repertoires in COVID-19. The repertoire was sequenced with immunoSEQ multiplex PCR; TCRdb's copy has only in-frame clones and lacks some. The table includes around 300,000 clones, about 89% detected once. The sample consisted of PBMCs or T cells enriched from blood (not recorded which). The receptors shown here come from a woman aged 35 to 49 who had recovered from COVID-19. CDR3s include the opening cysteine and the closing phenylalanine or tryptophan. D genes are given only for firm matches. Size is omitted from some rows. Given values are once, few, many or a class for expanded clones.

>TRBV5-5|-|TRBJ1-2|TRBD1
TGTGCCAGCAGCTTGATCGGACAGGGATCCTATGGCTACACCTTC
CASSLIGQGSYGYTF
>TRBV10-1|-|TRBJ2-2|-
TGCGCCAGCAGTGAGTCGACTCGAGGGGGAAGGTCCGGGGAGCTGTTTTTT
CASSESTRGGRSGELFF
>TRBV14|-|TRBJ1-1|-
TGTGCCAGCAGCCAAGAGGGCAGCAGAAACACTGAAGCTTTCTTT
CASSQEGSRNTEAFF
>TRBV12-5|few|TRBJ1-1|-
TGTGCTAGTGCCGGGGGGGGAATGAACACTGAAGCTTTCTTT
CASAGGGMNTEAFF
>TRBV24-1|once|TRBJ2-2|TRBD1
TGTGCCACCAGTGATCCTAGGACAGGGAACACCGGGGAGCTGTTTTTT
CATSDPRTGNTGELFF
>TRBV6-2/TRBV6-3|-|TRBJ1-2|-
TGTGCCAGCAGTTACTCCTCCGTGGGAGCCTATGGCTACACCTTC
CASSYSSVGAYGYTF
>TRBV7-8|-|TRBJ1-1|-
TGTGCCAGCAGCCACCCAGGGTCTAAAGCTTTCTTT
CASSHPGSKAFF
>TRBV6-5|-|TRBJ2-2|-
TGTGCCAGCAGTCCGACTAGTCCCGGGGAGCTGTTTTTT
CASSPTSPGELFF
>TRBV7-3|few|TRBJ2-2|TRBD2
TGTGCCAGCAGCCGCGGGGGGGCGAACACCGGGGAGCTGTTTTTT
CASSRGGANTGELFF
>TRBV10-3|-|TRBJ2-1|TRBD2
TGTGCCATCAGTGAGTCGACTTGGGCGGGAGGGCCCCGTGAGCAGTTCTTC
CAISESTWAGGPREQFF
>TRBV29-1|-|TRBJ1-1|-
TGCAGCGTTTCCAGTCCCCCGGGGAATATGAACACTGAAGCTTTCTTT
CSVSSPPGNMNTEAFF
>TRBV5-1|-|TRBJ2-3|-
TGCGCCAGCAGCGCGGACCGGGGGATGCCAGATACGCAGTATTTT
CASSADRGMPDTQYF
>TRBV2|-|TRBJ2-7|TRBD2
TGTGCCGGACTAGACGAAACCTACGAGCAGTACTTC
CAGLDETYEQYF
>TRBV2|-|TRBJ2-1|TRBD1
TGTGCCAGCAGTGGGGTAGGGACAGGGTACGGTGAGCAGTTCTTC
CASSGVGTGYGEQFF
>TRBV4-1|-|TRBJ1-3|-
TGCGCCAGCAGCCAAGGTACTGGGGCCTCTGGAAACACCATATATTTT
CASSQGTGASGNTIYF
>TRBV7-2|-|TRBJ2-2|-
TGTGCCAGCAGCCCCGCGAGGTCGCGGGGAAATACCGGGGAGCTGTTTTTT
CASSPARSRGNTGELFF
>TRBV30|few|TRBJ1-4|TRBD1
TGTGCCTGGACTGCCGGGACAGGGTACGAAAAACTGTTTTTT
CAWTAGTGYEKLFF
>TRBV7-8|-|TRBJ1-6|-
TGTGCCAGCAGCTTAGGGCCCAGCGCCTCACCCCTCCACTTT
CASSLGPSASPLHF
>TRBV2|-|TRBJ1-2|-
TGTGCCAGCAGTTCGGCAGGGAGGGGCTACACCTTC
CASSSAGRGYTF
>TRBV6-5|-|TRBJ2-7|-
TGTGCCAGCAGTTATAAGGCAGGAACCTACGAGCAGTACTTC
CASSYKAGTYEQYF
>TRBV2|-|TRBJ2-7|-
TGTGCCAGCAGTGTTGGTCAGGTGAACTACGAGCAGTACTTC
CASSVGQVNYEQYF
>TRBV2|-|TRBJ2-7|-
TGTGCCAGCAGAACCCTTCAGGGCCCCTACGAGCAGTACTTC
CASRTLQGPYEQYF
>TRBV29-1|-|TRBJ2-5|TRBD2
TGCAGCGGTAGACTAGCTGAAGAGACCCAGTACTTC
CSGRLAEETQYF
>TRBV7-9|-|TRBJ2-2|-
TGTGCCAGCAGCTTAACTTACCAGGGGTTCGCCGGGGAGCTGTTTTTT
CASSLTYQGFAGELFF
>TRBV5-1|-|TRBJ2-1|-
TGCGCCAGCAGCCTGTGGAGCGTTGGTTCCTACAATGAGCAGTTCTTC
CASSLWSVGSYNEQFF
>TRBV5-1|once|TRBJ2-5|-
TGCGCCAGCAGCTTACAGGGGAGGGAGACCCAGTACTTC
CASSLQGRETQYF
>TRBV7-9|once|TRBJ1-6|TRBD1
TGTGCCAGCAGCTCTTCGACAGGGAATTCACCCCTCCACTTT
CASSSSTGNSPLHF
>TRBV7-9|once|TRBJ2-1|-
TGTGCCAGCAGCTTAGGTTCCGCTAGCCGCTCCTACAATGAGCAGTTCTTC
CASSLGSASRSYNEQFF
>TRBV10-3|-|TRBJ2-2|TRBD2
TGTGCCATCAGGGGAGGATCGCCCGTCCTGGCGGGAGTTGACACCGGGGAGCTGTTTTTT
CAIRGGSPVLAGVDTGELFF
>TRBV6-5|-|TRBJ1-1|TRBD1
TGTGCCAGCAGCGGACAGGGAGCGACTCCTGAAGCTTTCTTT
CASSGQGATPEAFF
>TRBV5-4|-|TRBJ2-1|TRBD2
TGTGCCAGCAGCGTGACTAGCGGCAACAATGAGCAGTTCTTC
CASSVTSGNNEQFF
>TRBV9|-|TRBJ2-7|TRBD2
TGTGCCAGCAGCGTAGGGCCTAGCGGGAGGCTCTACGAGCAGTACTTC
CASSVGPSGRLYEQYF
>TRBV12-3/TRBV12-4|-|TRBJ1-2|TRBD1
TGTGCCAGCAGCCAGGGACAGTACTATGGCTACACCTTC
CASSQGQYYGYTF
>TRBV5-4|-|TRBJ2-3|-
TGTGCCAGCAGCGTCTCAGGTGGTGGCCCGCAGTATTTT
CASSVSGGGPQYF
>TRBV6-5|once|TRBJ1-1|-
TGTGCCAGCAGTTCCGAGACAGCGTCCTGGGGAGCTTTCTTT
CASSSETASWGAFF
>TRBV14|-|TRBJ1-1|-
TGTGCCAGCAGTCTGACAGTGAACACTGAAGCTTTCTTT
CASSLTVNTEAFF
>TRBV3-1/TRBV3-2|-|TRBJ1-5|TRBD1
TGTGCCAGACAGGACAGGGAGGATCAGCCCCAGCATTTT
CARQDREDQPQHF
>TRBV18|-|TRBJ1-2|TRBD1
TGTGCCAGCTCACCACCGGGGACAGCTTATGGCTACACCTTC
CASSPPGTAYGYTF
>TRBV27|-|TRBJ1-2|-
TGTGCCAGCAGTTTAACAGCCAGACACGGCTACACCTTC
CASSLTARHGYTF
>TRBV7-2|-|TRBJ1-2|TRBD1
TGTGCCAGCAGCCCGGGCCGGGGACAGAACTATGGCTACACCTTC
CASSPGRGQNYGYTF
>TRBV7-3|-|TRBJ1-1|-
TGTGCCAGCAGCTTAATGGTCAGGGGAGAAGCTTTCTTT
CASSLMVRGEAFF
>TRBV7-2|-|TRBJ2-1|-
TGTGCCAGCAGCCCTGGACAACTCTCGAGTACCCAGTTCTTC
CASSPGQLSSTQFF
>TRBV3-1/TRBV3-2|-|TRBJ2-2|-
TGTGCCAGCAGCCAAGTCCGGGCCGGGGAGCTGTTTTTT
CASSQVRAGELFF